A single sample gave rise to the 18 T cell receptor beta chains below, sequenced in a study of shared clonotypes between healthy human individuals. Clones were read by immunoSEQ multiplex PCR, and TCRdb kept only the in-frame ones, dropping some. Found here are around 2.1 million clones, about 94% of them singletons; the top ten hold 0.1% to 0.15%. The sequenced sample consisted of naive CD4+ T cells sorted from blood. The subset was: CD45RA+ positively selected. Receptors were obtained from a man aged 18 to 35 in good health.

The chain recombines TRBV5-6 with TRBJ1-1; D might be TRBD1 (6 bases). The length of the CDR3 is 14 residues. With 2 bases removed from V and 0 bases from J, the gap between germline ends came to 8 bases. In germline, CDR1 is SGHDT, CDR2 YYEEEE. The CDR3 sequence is CASSFTGLNTEAFF. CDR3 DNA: TGTGCCAGCAGCTTTACAGGGCTGAACACTGAAGCTTTCTTT. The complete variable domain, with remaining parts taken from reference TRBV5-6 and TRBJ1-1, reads DAGVTQSPTHLIKTRGQQVTLRCSPKSGHDTVSWYQQALGQGPQFIFQYYEEEERQRGNFPDRFSGHQFPNYSSELNVNALLLGDSALYLCASSFTGLNTEAFFGQGTRLTVV.

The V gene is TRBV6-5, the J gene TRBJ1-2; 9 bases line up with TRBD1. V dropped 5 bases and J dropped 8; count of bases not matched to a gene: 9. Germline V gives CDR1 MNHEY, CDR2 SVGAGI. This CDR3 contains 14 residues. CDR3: CASSRGQGIGGYTF. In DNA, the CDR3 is TGTGCCAGCAGTCGGGGACAGGGTATAGGCGGCTACACCTTC.

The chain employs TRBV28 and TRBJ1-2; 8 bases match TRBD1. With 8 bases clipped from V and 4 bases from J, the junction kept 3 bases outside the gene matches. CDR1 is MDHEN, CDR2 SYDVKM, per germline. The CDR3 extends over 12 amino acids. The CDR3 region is CASQGQVYGYTF. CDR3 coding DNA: TGTGCCAGCCAGGGACAGGTCTATGGCTACACCTTC.

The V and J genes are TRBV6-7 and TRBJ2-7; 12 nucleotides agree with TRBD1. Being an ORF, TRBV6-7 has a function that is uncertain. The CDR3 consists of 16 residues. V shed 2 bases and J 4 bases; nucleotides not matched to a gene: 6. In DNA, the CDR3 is TGTGCCAGCAGTTACCGGGACAGGGGGCTTGAGTACGAGCAGTACTTC. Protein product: CASSYRDRGLEYEQYF.

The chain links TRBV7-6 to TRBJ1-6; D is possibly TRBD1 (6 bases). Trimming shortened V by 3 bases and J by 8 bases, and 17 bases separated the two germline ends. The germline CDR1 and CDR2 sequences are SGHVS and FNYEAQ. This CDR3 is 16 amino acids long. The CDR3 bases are TGTGCCAGCAGCTTCGGAGAACAGGGAAGAGATTCACCCCTCCACTTT. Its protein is CASSFGEQGRDSPLHF.

The CDR3 sequence is CASKLAGFTDTQYF. In nucleotides, the CDR3 is TGTGCCAGCAAACTAGCGGGGTTCACAGATACGCAGTATTTT. The V and J genes are TRBV6-1 and TRBJ2-3; TRBD2 agrees at 10 bases. Per germline, CDR1 MNHNS and CDR2 SASEGT. CDR3 length equals 14 residues. V lost 7 bases to trimming and J lost 2 bases; unmatched junction nucleotides: 3.

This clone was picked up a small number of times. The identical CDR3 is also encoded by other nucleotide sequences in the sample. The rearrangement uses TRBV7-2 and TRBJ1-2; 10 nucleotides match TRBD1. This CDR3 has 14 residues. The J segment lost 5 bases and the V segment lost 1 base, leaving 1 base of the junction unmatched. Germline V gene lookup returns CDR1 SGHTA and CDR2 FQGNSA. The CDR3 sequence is CASSLGTGGYGYTF. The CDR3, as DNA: TGTGCCAGCAGCTTAGGGACAGGGGGTTATGGCTACACCTTC. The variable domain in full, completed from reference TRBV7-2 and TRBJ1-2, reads GAGVSQSPSNKVTEKGKDVELRCDPISGHTALYWYRQSLGQGLEFLIYFQGNSAPDKSGLPSDRFSAERTGGSVSTLTIQRTQQEDSAVYLCASSLGTGGYGYTFGSGTRLTVV.

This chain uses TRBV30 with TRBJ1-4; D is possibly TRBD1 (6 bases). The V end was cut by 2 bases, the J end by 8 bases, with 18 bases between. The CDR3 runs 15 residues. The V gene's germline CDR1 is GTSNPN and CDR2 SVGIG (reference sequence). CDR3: CAWSTSGGWVEKLFF. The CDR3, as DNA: TGTGCCTGGAGTACATCCGGGGGCTGGGTGGAAAAACTGTTTTTT.

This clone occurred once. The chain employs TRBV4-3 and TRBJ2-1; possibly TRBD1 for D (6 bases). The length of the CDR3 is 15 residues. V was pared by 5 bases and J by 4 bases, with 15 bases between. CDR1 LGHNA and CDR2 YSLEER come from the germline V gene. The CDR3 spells CASSFFEGVYNEQFF. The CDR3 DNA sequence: TGCGCCAGCAGCTTTTTTGAGGGGGTTTACAATGAGCAGTTCTTC.

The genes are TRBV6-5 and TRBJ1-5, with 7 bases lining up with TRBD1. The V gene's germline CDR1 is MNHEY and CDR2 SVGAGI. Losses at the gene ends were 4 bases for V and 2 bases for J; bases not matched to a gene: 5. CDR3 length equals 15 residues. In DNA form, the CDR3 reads TGTGCCAGCAGTTCGCGGCAGGGGGGCAATCAGCCCCAGCATTTT. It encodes CASSSRQGGNQPQHF.

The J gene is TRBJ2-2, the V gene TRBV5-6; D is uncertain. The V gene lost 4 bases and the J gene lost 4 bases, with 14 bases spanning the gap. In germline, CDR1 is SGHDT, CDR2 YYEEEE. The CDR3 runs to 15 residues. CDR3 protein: CASSIQSFGTGELFF. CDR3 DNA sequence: TGTGCCAGCAGCATACAGAGTTTCGGCACCGGGGAGCTGTTTTTT.

The CDR3 DNA reads TGCGCCAGCAGCCAAGGGGAGAGATTTGCAACTAATGAAAAACTGTTTTTT. Translation gives CASSQGERFATNEKLFF. J is TRBJ1-4 and V is TRBV4-1, with no clear D. Trimming took off 1 base at V and 0 bases at J, with 12 bases between the two ends. The CDR3 is 17 residues long. The germline CDR1 and CDR2 sequences are MGHRA and YSYEKL.

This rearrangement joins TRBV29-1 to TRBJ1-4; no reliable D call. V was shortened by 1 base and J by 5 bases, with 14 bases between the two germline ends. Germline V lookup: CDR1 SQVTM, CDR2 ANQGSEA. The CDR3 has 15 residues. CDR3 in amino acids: CSVEGGPGGNEKLFF. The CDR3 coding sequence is TGCAGCGTTGAAGGAGGACCTGGCGGGAATGAAAAACTGTTTTTT. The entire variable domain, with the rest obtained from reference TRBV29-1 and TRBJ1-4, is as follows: SAVISQKPSRDICQRGTSLTIQCQVDSQVTMMFWYRQQPGQSLTLIATANQGSEATYESGFVIDKFPISRPNLTFSTLTVSNMSPEDSSIYLCSVEGGPGGNEKLFFGSGTQLSVL.

In DNA, the CDR3 is TGCGCCAGCAGCTTGAGGGTAAACCAAGAGACCCAGTACTTC. Residues: CASSLRVNQETQYF. V gene TRBV5-1 combines with J gene TRBJ2-5; unclear D gene. The germline V gene has CDR1 SGHRS and CDR2 YFSETQ. V lost 1 base to trimming and J lost 0 bases, with 7 bases between them. CDR3 length equals 14 residues.

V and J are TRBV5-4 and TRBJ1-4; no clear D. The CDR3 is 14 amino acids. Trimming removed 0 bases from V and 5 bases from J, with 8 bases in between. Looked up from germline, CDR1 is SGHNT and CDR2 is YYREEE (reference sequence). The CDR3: CASSLGTGNEKLFF. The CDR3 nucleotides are TGTGCCAGCAGCTTGGGGACGGGAAATGAAAAACTGTTTTTT.

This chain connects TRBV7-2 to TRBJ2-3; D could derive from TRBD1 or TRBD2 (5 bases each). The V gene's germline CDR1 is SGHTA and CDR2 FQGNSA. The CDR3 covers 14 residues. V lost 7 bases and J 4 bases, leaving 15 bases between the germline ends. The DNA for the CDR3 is TGTGCCAGCACCCCATATAGAGGGGCAGATACGCAGTATTTT. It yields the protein CASTPYRGADTQYF.

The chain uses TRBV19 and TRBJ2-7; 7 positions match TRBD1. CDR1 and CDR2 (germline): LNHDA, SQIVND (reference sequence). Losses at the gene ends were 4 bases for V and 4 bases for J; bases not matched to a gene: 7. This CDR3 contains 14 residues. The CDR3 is CASSNDRVAYEQYF. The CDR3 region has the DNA TGTGCCAGTAGTAATGACAGGGTTGCGTACGAGCAGTACTTC.

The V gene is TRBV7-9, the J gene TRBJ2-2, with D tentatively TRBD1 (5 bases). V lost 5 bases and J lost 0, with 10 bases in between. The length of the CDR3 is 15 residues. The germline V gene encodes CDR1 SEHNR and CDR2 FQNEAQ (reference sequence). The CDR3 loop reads CASSLQETNTGELFF. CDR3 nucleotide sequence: TGTGCCAGCAGCCTACAGGAGACGAACACCGGGGAGCTGTTTTTT.